Below are 5 T cell receptor beta chains sequenced from a single sample in a study of T cells in women clearing cervical HPV infection. Data came from immunoSEQ multiplex PCR; TCRdb stores just in-frame clones and leaves some out. The table lists 20,000 to 25,000 clones, with approximately 6% in the top ten. Sequenced sample: blood buffy coat. Receptor source: a woman aged 18 to 69 with a cervical HPV16 infection that either progressed to CIN3+ or cleared (not recorded which).

As to this clone: The observed sequence ends 3 residues before the CDR3 terminus, with the missing tail filled in from the germline J gene. This chain uses TRBV14 with TRBJ2-1, with 8 bases matching TRBD2. The V and J ends lost 4 bases and 3 bases, in that order; junction bases with no gene match: 8. Germline V lookup: CDR1 SGHDN, CDR2 FVKESK. This CDR3 has 16 residues. The CDR3 loop reads CASSRNGLAGYNEQFF. CDR3 DNA (partial): TGTGCCAGCAGCCGAAACGGGCTAGCGGGCTACAATGAG.

A remark on this clone: The read gets to within 3 residues of the CDR3 end, and the germline J gene fills in the rest. The chain carries TRBV27 and TRBJ1-2, with 8 bases matching TRBD1. J was trimmed by 7 bases and V by 5 bases; bases with no gene match: 6. Per the germline V gene, CDR1 is MNHEY and CDR2 is SMNVEV (reference sequence). The CDR3 has 13 amino acids. CDR3 protein: CASSPGQGRGYTF. CDR3 DNA, as far as it was read: TGTGCCAGCAGTCCCGGACAGGGTCGTGGC.

As to this clone: The sequence runs out 3 residues before the end of the CDR3; the remainder is reconstructed from the germline J gene. The chain carries TRBV3-1 (or the pseudogene TRBV3-2) and TRBJ2-7, with 9 bases fitting TRBD1. The length of the CDR3 is 15 residues. V shed 4 bases and J 4 bases; nucleotides not matched to a gene: 8. The germline gives CDR1 LGHDT, CDR2 YNNKEL (reference sequence). CDR3 protein: CASSPPGQGPYEQYF. Incomplete CDR3 DNA: TGTGCCAGCAGCCCCCCGGGACAGGGCCCTTACGAG.

With regard to this clone: The read falls 3 residues short of the CDR3 end, and the missing part is taken from the germline J gene. The rearrangement joins TRBV20-1 to TRBJ2-3, with TRBD2 as a possible D gene (6 bases). With 0 bases removed from V and 0 bases from J, the gap between germline ends came to 10 bases. The CDR3 length is 15 residues. Germline CDR1 and CDR2: DFQATT and SNEGSKA (reference sequence). CDR3 bases read: TGCAGTGCTAGAGAGGAGGGGATTAGCACAGATACG. This encodes CSAREEGISTDT. The whole CDR3 sequence reads CSAREEGISTDTQYF.

As concerns this clone: The read falls 3 residues short of the CDR3 end, and the missing part is taken from the germline J gene. The chain has TRBV25-1 and TRBJ2-3, with 8 bases aligning to TRBD2. V lost 3 bases and J lost 0; bases outside the gene matches: 2. The CDR3 sequence is 15 residues long. The germline V gene has CDR1 MGHDK and CDR2 SYGVNS. The CDR3 spells CASSEAGGSTDTQYF. CDR3 bases read: TGTGCCAGCAGTGAGGCGGGAGGTAGCACAGATACG.